This T cell receptor beta chain was identified in a study of graft-versus-host responses after intestinal transplantation (dated by TCRdb to about 2021). Study-wide context: The transplants that recipients received were multivisceral, liver-intestinal, or isolated intestinal. Every recipient was given anti-thymocyte globulin induction, followed by roughly 3 years of maintenance tacrolimus and steroids. After intestinal transplantation, graft-versus-host and host-versus-graft alloreactive T cell clones were followed in the graft, circulation and bone marrow using bulk TCR-beta CDR3 sequencing. To identify alloreactive clones, pre-transplant mixed lymphocyte reaction products were sequenced and compared with unstimulated pre-transplant donor and recipient T cells. The cohort enrolled 24 intestinal transplant recipients, one of whom was a retransplant, and a few patients without pretransplant specimens were excluded. Donor T cell macrochimerism was defined as a peak of at least 4% donor T cells among recipient peripheral blood mononuclear cells. Samples from a few later patients were sequenced in-house on an Illumina MiSeq with MiXCR processing rather than by the commercial service. Paper-wide results and their limitations: Early after transplant, declines in HvG clones were associated with peak levels of circulating GvH clones. GvH clones turned up in recipient bone marrow, with some appearing earlier in ileal mucosa or blood, a pattern consistent with an intestinal mucosal origin. The conclusions were limited by the relatively low number and heterogeneity of the intestinal transplant patients. High GvH to HvG T cell clonal ratios were observed in the allografts of patients with donor T cell macrochimerism.

The CDR3 spans 14 residues, from the cysteine through the phenylalanine. Only the CDR3 DNA stays, 42 bases, in frame from base 1. V drops 2 bases and J drops 2 bases, leaving 10 bases in between. According to the germline V gene, CDR1 reads SGDLS and CDR2 reads YYNGEE. Intraepithelial and lamina propria lymphocytes were isolated from graft specimens using dithiothreitol, EDTA incubations and collagenase D digestion. Serial intestinal graft biopsy specimens collected up to 600 days after transplant underwent bulk TCR-beta sequencing. The library was built by means of the immunoSEQ multiplex PCR assay. For most patients, high-throughput TCR-beta CDR3 sequencing of genomic DNA was performed by Adaptive Biotechnologies. On the authors' methods: TCR sequencing data for 15 to 20 patients were retrieved from Adaptive's ImmunoSEQ software; a few other patients were processed with MiXCR and VDJtools. CDR3 nucleotide sequences shared by donor and recipient were removed because the origin of these sequences could not be assigned. To count as alloreactive, a clone needed at least 2-fold expansion over unstimulated cells and a minimum CFSE-low frequency of 0.002% (template counts) or 0.001% (read counts). A clone was considered mappable if detected in the sequenced pre-transplant spleen, lymph node, or MLR CFSE-low populations of the donor or recipient. Cumulative frequency of alloreactive clones was calculated as a percentage of all sequences weighted by copy number. TCRdb re-hosts the immuneACCESS table, in-frame sequences only. Its copies lack some clones; in the studies checked, an unresolved V gene accounts for under half of them, and the cause for the rest is not known. The V and J calls and clone size come from that table; D and trimming were worked out from the DNA. The sample data list around 18,000 clones, and approximately 86% of these were observed just once. Jointly, the top ten make up 5% to 6.5% of the sample.

In this sample, this clone turned up a few times. Its antigen is not yet known. No much larger clone is present one base from it, and per-base qualities are unavailable. This sequence uses TRBV9 and TRBJ2-5; the D region possibly corresponds to TRBD2 (6 bases align). The starting material was ileum tissue, obtained 17 days after transplant. This TCR was recovered from a human patient who received an intestinal transplant, so some T cells may come from the graft donor. The nucleotide sequence is TGTGCCAGCAGCGTGGAGGGCGGACAAGAGACCCAGTACTTC. Translated, it gives CASSVEGGQETQYF.